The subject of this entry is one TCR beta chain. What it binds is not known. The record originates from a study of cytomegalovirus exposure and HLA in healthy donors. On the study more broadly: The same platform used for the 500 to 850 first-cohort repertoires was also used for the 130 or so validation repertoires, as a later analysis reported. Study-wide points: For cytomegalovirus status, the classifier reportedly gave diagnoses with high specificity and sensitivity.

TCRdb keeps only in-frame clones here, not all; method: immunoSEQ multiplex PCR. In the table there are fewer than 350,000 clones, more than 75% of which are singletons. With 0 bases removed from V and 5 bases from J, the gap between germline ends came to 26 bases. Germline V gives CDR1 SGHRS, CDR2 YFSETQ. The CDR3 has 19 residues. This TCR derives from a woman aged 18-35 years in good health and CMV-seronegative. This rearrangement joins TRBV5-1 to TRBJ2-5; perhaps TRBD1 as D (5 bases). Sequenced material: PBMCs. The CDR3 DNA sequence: TGCGCCAGCAGCTTGGCACGGTCCGTCGCCGCAGGTCCAGGGGAGACCCAGTACTTC. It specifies CASSLARSVAAGPGETQYF. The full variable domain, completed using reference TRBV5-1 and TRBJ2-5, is KAGVTQTPRYLIKTRGQQVTLSCSPISGHRSVSWYQQTPGQGLQFLFEYFSETQRNKGNFPGRFSGRQFSNSRSEMNVSTLELGDSALYLCASSLARSVAAGPGETQYFGPGTRLLVL.